This T cell receptor (beta chain) derives from a study of blood T cells in healthy people across ages. Study summary: Every two T cells gave about one barcoded beta molecule via template switching.

Broader study findings: PBMCs that were unsorted prevented a conclusive naive versus antigen-experienced comparison.

Together with a sample-barcoded 5' primer, a J-beta primer mix was included in a second PCR lasting about 6 to 11 cycles. The authors tagged each cDNA molecule using a template-switch adaptor with 12 random nucleotides. TCRdb analysed the 5' RACE reads with MiXCR anew, one entry per CDR3 protein. Of about 1.5 million distinct CDR3 sequences listed, 35% to 45% are singletons. Turning to this clonotype: The antigen remains unidentified.

The CDR3 contains 13 residues. V was clipped by 1 base and J by 7 bases, with 7 bases between them. This receptor was taken from a woman between 18 and 30 years old in good health. The rearrangement uses TRBV12-3 or TRBV12-4 and TRBJ1-4; D unclear. Sequenced material: blood. The CDR3 protein is CASSLVSGEKLFF. CDR3 sequence (DNA): TGTGCCAGCAGTTTAGTTAGTGGTGAAAAACTGTTTTTT.